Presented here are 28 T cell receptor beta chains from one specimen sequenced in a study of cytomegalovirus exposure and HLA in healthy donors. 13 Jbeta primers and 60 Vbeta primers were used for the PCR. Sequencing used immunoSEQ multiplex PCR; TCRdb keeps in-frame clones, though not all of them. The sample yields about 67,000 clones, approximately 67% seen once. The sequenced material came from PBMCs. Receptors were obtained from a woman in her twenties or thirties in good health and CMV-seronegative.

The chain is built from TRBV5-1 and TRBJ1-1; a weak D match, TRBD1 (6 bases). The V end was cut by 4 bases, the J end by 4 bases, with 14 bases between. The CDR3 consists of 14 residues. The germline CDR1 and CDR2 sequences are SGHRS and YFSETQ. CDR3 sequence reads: CASSSSRGGTEAFF. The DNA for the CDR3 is TGCGCCAGCAGCAGCTCAAGGGGGGGCACTGAAGCTTTCTTT.

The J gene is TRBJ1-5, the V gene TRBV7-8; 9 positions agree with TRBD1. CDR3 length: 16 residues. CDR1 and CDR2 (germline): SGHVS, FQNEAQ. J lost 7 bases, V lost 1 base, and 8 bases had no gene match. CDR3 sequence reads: CASSLGSQGAGQPQHF. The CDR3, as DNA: TGTGCCAGCAGCTTAGGTTCACAGGGGGCAGGGCAGCCCCAGCATTTT.

CDR3 coding DNA: TGCAGCGTCAAGGGACAACTACAACCTGAAGCTTTCTTT. It yields the protein CSVKGQLQPEAFF. The chain carries TRBV29-1 and TRBJ1-1; D is possibly TRBD1 (6 bases). CDR1 is SQVTM and CDR2 is ANQGSEA in the germline V gene. V shed 6 bases and J shed 6 bases, with 17 bases lying between them. The CDR3 contains 13 residues.

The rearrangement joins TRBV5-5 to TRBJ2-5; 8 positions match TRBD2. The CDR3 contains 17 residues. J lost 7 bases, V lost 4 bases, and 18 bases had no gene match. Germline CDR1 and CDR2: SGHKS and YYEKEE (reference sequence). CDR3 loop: CASSPLLAGPGLGTQYF. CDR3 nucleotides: TGTGCCAGCAGCCCGCTCCTAGCGGGTCCCGGCCTCGGGACCCAGTACTTC.

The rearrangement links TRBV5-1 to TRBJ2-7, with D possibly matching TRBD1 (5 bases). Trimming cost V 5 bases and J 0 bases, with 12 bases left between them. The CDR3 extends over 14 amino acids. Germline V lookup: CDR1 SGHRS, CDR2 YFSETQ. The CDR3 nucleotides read TGCGCCAGCAGACAGGTTGTGAGCTCCTACGAGCAGTACTTC. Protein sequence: CASRQVVSSYEQYF.

CDR3 residues: CASSNIAGPRTDTQYF. CDR3 DNA: TGTGCCAGCAGCAACATAGCGGGGCCGCGCACAGATACGCAGTATTTT. V usage is TRBV7-3 and J usage is TRBJ2-3, with 8 bases identical to TRBD2. This CDR3 contains 16 residues. Unmatched junction bases numbered 8, after V lost 5 bases and J lost 1 base. Germline CDR1 reads SGHTA; CDR2 reads FQGTGA.

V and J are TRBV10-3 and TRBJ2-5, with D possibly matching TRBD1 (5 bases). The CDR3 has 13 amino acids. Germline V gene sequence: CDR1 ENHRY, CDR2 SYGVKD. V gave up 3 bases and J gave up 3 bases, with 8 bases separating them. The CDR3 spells CAISDRGEETQYF. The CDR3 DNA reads TGTGCCATCAGTGATAGGGGCGAAGAGACCCAGTACTTC.

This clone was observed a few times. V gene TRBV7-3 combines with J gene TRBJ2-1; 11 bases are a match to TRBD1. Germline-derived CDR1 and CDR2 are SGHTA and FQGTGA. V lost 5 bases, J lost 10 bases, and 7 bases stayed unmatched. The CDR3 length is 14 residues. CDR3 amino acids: CASSRDRGGQEQFF. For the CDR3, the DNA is TGTGCCAGCAGCAGGGACAGGGGGGGACAAGAGCAGTTCTTC.

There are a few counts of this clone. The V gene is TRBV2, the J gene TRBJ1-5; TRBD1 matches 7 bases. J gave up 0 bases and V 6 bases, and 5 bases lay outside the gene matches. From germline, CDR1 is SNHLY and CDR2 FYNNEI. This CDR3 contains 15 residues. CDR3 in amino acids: CASRGTENSNQPQHF. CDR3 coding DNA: TGTGCCAGCAGGGGGACAGAAAATAGCAATCAGCCCCAGCATTTT.

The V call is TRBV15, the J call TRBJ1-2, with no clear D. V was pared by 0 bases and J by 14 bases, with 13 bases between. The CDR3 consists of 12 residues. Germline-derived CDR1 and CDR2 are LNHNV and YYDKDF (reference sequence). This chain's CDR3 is CATSRDDSRYTF. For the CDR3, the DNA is TGTGCCACCAGCAGAGACGACTCCCGGTATACCTTC.

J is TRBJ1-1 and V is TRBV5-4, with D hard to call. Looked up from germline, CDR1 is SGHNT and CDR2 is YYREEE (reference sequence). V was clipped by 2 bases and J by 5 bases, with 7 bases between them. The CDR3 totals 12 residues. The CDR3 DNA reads TGTGCCAGCAGCTTTGGGCGTACTGAAGCTTTCTTT. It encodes CASSFGRTEAFF. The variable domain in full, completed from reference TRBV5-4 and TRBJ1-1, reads ETGVTQSPTHLIKTRGQQVTLRCSSQSGHNTVSWYQQALGQGPQFIFQYYREEENGRGNFPPRFSGLQFPNYSSELNVNALELDDSALYLCASSFGRTEAFFGQGTRLTVV.

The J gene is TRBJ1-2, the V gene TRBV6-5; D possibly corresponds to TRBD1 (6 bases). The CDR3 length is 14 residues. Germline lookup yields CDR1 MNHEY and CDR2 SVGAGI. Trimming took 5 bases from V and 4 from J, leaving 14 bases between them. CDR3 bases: TGTGCCAGCAGTGCAGGAAGACAGGTCTATGGCTACACCTTC. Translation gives CASSAGRQVYGYTF.

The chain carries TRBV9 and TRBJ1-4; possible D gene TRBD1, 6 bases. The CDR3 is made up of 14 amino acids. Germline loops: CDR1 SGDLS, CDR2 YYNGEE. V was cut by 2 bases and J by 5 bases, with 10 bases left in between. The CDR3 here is CASSVGQLNEKLFF. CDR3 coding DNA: TGTGCCAGCAGCGTCGGACAGCTCAATGAAAAACTGTTTTTT.

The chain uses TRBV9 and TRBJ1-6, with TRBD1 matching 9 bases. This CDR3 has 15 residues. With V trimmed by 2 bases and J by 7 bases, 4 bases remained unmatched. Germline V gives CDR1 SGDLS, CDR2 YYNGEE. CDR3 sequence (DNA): TGTGCCAGCAGCGTGAAAGGGACAGGGAATTCACCCCTCCACTTT. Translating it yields CASSVKGTGNSPLHF. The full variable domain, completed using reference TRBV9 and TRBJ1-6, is DSGVTQTPKHLITATGQRVTLRCSPRSGDLSVYWYQQSLDQGLQFLIQYYNGEERAKGNILERFSAQQFPDLHSELNLSSLELGDSALYFCASSVKGTGNSPLHFGNGTRLTVT.

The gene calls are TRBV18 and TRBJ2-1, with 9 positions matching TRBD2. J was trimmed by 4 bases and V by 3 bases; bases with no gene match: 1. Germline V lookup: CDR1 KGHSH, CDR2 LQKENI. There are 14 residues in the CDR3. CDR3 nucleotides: TGTGCCAGCTCACCTACTAGCGGGTACAATGAGCAGTTCTTC. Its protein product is CASSPTSGYNEQFF.

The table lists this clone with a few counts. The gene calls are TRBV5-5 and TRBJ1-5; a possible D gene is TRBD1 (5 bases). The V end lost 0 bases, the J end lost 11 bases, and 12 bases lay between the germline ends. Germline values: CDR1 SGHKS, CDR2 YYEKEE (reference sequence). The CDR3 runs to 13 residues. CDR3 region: CASSLVGEGSQHF. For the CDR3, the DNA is TGTGCCAGCAGCTTGGTAGGGGAAGGTTCCCAGCATTTT. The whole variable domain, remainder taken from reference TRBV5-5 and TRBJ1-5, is DAGVTQSPTHLIKTRGQQVTLRCSPISGHKSVSWYQQVLGQGPQFIFQYYEKEERGRGNFPDRFSARQFPNYSSELNVNALLLGDSALYLCASSLVGEGSQHFGDGTRLSIL.

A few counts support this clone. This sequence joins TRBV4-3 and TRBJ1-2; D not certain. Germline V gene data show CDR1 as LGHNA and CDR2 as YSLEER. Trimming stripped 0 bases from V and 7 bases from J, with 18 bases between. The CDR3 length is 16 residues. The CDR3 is CASSQDLTEAWRGYTF. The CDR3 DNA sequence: TGCGCCAGCAGCCAAGATTTAACGGAGGCTTGGCGTGGCTACACCTTC.

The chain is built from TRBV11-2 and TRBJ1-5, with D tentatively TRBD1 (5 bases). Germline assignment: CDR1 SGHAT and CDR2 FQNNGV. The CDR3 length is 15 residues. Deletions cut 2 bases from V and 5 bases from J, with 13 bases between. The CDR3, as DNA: TGTGCCAGCAGCTTATGGGGGGGGTTGGATCAGCCCCAGCATTTT. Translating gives CASSLWGGLDQPQHF.

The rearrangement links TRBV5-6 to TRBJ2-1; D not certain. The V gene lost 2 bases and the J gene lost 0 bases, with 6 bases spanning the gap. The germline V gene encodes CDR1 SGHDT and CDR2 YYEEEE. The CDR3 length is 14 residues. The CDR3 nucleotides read TGTGCCAGCAGCTTCTTTAGCTCCTACAATGAGCAGTTCTTC. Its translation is CASSFFSSYNEQFF.

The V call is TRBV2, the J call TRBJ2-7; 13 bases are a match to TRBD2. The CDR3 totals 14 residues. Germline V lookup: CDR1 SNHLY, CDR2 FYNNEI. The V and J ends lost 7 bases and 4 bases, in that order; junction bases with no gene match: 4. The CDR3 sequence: CASKTSGGLYEQYF. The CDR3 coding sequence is TGTGCCAGCAAGACTAGCGGGGGGTTGTACGAGCAGTACTTC.

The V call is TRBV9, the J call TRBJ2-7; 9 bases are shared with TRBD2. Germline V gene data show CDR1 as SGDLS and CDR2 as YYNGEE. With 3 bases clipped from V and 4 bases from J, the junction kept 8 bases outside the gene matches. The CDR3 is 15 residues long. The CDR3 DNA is TGTGCCAGCAGCGCCCCTTCGCTAGCGGGATACGAGCAGTACTTC. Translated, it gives CASSAPSLAGYEQYF.

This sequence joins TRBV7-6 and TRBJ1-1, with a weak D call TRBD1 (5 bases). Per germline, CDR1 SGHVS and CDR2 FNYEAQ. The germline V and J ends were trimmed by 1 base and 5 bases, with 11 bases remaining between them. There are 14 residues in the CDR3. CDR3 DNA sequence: TGTGCCAGCAGCTTAGAGGCAGGGCGAACTGAAGCTTTCTTT. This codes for CASSLEAGRTEAFF.

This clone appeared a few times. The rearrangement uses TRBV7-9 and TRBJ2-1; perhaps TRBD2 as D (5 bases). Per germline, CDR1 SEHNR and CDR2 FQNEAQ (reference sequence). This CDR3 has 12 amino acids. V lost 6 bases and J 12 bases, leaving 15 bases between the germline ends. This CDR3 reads CASSPDWARQFF. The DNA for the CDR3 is TGTGCCAGCAGTCCGGACTGGGCCAGGCAGTTCTTC.

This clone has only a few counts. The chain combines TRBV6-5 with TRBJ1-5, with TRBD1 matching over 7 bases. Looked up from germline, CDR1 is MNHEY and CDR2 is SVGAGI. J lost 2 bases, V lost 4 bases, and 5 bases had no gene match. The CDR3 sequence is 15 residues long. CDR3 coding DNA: TGTGCCAGCAGTTTAGACAGGGTAGGCAATCAGCCCCAGCATTTT. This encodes CASSLDRVGNQPQHF.

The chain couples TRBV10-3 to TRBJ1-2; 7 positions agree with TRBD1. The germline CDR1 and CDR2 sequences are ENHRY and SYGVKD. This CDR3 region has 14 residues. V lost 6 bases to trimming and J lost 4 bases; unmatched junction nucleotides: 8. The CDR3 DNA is TGTGCCATCAGGCGGGACAGCGAAGGCTATGGCTACACCTTC. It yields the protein CAIRRDSEGYGYTF.

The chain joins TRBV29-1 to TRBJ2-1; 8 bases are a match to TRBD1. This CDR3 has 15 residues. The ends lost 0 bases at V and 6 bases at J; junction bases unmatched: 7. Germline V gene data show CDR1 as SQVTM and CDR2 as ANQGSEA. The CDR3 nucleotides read TGCAGCGTTGAAGATCAGGGGGCTAGTCTCAATGAGCAGTTCTTC. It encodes CSVEDQGASLNEQFF.

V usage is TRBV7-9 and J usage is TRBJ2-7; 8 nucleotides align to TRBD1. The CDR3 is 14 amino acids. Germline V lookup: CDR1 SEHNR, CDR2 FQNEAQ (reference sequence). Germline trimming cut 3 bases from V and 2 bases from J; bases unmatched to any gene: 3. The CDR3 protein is CASSLGDRTYEQYF. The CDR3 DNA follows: TGTGCCAGCAGCTTGGGGGACAGGACCTACGAGCAGTACTTC.

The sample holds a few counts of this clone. CDR3 amino acids: CASSLAGLNEQFF. CDR3 bases: TGTGCCAGCAGCCTGGCCGGACTGAATGAGCAGTTCTTC. This sequence joins TRBV5-4 and TRBJ2-1; maybe TRBD2 (5 bases). V lost 4 bases, J lost 7 bases, and 12 bases lay in between. The CDR3 contains 13 residues. Germline assignment: CDR1 SGHNT and CDR2 YYREEE (reference sequence).